The 15 T cell receptor beta chains reported below all come from one sample, sequenced in a study of blood T cell repertoires in COVID-19. The repertoire was sequenced with immunoSEQ multiplex PCR; TCRdb's copy has only in-frame clones and lacks some. The sample has roughly 250,000 clones; more than 90% are singletons. Sequencing was performed on peripheral blood. The receptors were sampled from a young adult with COVID-19, enrolled during active disease.

V is TRBV11-2 and J is TRBJ2-7, with D uncertain. The CDR3 has 12 amino acids. Germline V gene lookup returns CDR1 SGHAT and CDR2 FQNNGV. Trimming stripped 1 base from V and 9 bases from J, with 10 bases between. CDR3 residues: CASSLGGSGQYF. The CDR3 nucleotides read TGTGCCAGCAGCTTAGGTGGTTCCGGGCAGTACTTC.

This rearrangement joins TRBV4-3 to TRBJ2-7; TRBD2 agrees at 11 bases. The junction had 5 bases not matched to a gene; V was cut back by 4 bases and J by 0 bases. Germline V CDR1 and CDR2: LGHNA, YSLEER. The CDR3 is made up of 16 amino acids. The chain's CDR3 is CASSRELAGDSYEQYF. The CDR3 DNA reads TGCGCCAGCAGCCGGGAACTAGCGGGAGACTCCTACGAGCAGTACTTC.

This chain joins TRBV4-3 and TRBJ2-5; TRBD2 agrees at 7 bases. This CDR3 is built from 15 residues. V trimming: 0 bases; J trimming: 4 bases; junction bases outside the gene matches: 5. Germline V lookup: CDR1 LGHNA, CDR2 YSLEER. The CDR3 nucleotides read TGCGCCAGCAGCCAAGATCGGCGGGGGAGAGAGACCCAGTACTTC. Amino acid sequence: CASSQDRRGRETQYF.

This sequence joins TRBV21-1 and TRBJ2-5; TRBD1, as called in the table, went unchecked against the DNA. TRBV21-1 is classified as a pseudogene. The CDR3 totals 14 residues. DNA for the CDR3: TGTGCCAGCAGCATGGGCTGGACAGTAGGGACCCAGTACTTC. Translated: CASSMGWTVGTQYF.

This chain uses TRBV6-1 with TRBJ2-3; 9 nucleotides match TRBD1. V was clipped by 3 bases and J by 9 bases; unmatched bases: 7. In germline, CDR1 is MNHNS, CDR2 SASEGT. The CDR3 loop spans 14 amino acids. The CDR3 here is CASSEPGQGRTQYF. Here the CDR3 DNA reads TGTGCCAGCAGTGAGCCGGGACAGGGTAGGACGCAGTATTTT.

The rearrangement uses TRBV6-5 and TRBJ2-7; TRBD2 aligns across 13 bases. Germline V CDR1 and CDR2: MNHEY, SVGAGI. V lost 6 bases to trimming and J lost 6 bases; unmatched junction nucleotides: 5. The CDR3 has 14 residues. Here the CDR3 reads CASRPGLAGREQYF. CDR3 coding DNA: TGTGCCAGCAGGCCGGGACTAGCGGGACGCGAGCAGTACTTC.

The J gene is TRBJ1-5, the V gene TRBV27; no definite D call. The CDR3 consists of 15 residues. The ends were cut back, 1 base at V and 0 bases at J, with 7 bases in the middle. Germline CDR1 is MNHEY and CDR2 is SMNVEV (reference sequence). CDR3 protein: CASSLWADSNQPQHF. The CDR3 nucleotides are TGTGCCAGCAGTTTATGGGCAGATAGCAATCAGCCCCAGCATTTT.

The chain uses TRBV6-6 and TRBJ2-1; 9 nucleotides line up with TRBD1. The CDR3 totals 15 residues. Germline CDR1 is MNHNY and CDR2 is SVGAGI (reference sequence). The junction had 7 bases not matched to a gene; V was cut back by 5 bases and J by 5 bases. The CDR3 loop reads CASSPQGQGNNEQFF. As DNA, the CDR3 is TGTGCCAGCAGTCCCCAGGGACAGGGAAACAATGAGCAGTTCTTC.

The chain has TRBV9 and TRBJ1-2; D gene uncertain. Germline V lookup: CDR1 SGDLS, CDR2 YYNGEE. This CDR3 is built from 18 residues. Deletions cut 3 bases from V and 1 base from J, with 22 bases between. The CDR3 DNA sequence: TGTGCCAGCAGCGCCGGGGTAGCGCGGGAAAGAGTTAACTATGGCTACACCTTC. Amino acids: CASSAGVARERVNYGYTF.

Concerning this clone itself: The same CDR3 arises from other DNA sequences in this sample as well. This sequence joins TRBV11-2 and TRBJ2-7; weak D call: TRBD1 (6 bases). There are 13 residues in the CDR3. CDR1 SGHAT and CDR2 FQNNGV come from the germline V gene. V was cut by 3 bases and J by 1 base, with 7 bases left in between. CDR3 protein: CASSLGQSYEQYF. In DNA, the CDR3 is TGTGCCAGCAGCTTGGGACAATCCTACGAGCAGTACTTC.

This clone appeared once. The chain employs TRBV29-1 and TRBJ2-5; 9 bases map to TRBD2. Germline V gene data show CDR1 as SQVTM and CDR2 as ANQGSEA. J gave up 3 bases and V 0 bases, and 8 bases lay outside the gene matches. This CDR3 is 16 amino acids long. CDR3 nucleotides: TGCAGCGTTGAAGAAGAAGGACTAGCGATAGAAGAGACCCAGTACTTC. This encodes CSVEEEGLAIEETQYF.

The sample holds one count of this clone. The chain uses TRBV28 and TRBJ1-3; 7 bases are shared with TRBD1. The trim removed 8 bases at V and 4 bases at J, leaving 2 bases unmatched. The CDR3 totals 12 residues. The germline V gene has CDR1 MDHEN and CDR2 SYDVKM. In DNA, the CDR3 is TGTGCCAGCCGGGACAGCGGAAACACCATATATTTT. As protein: CASRDSGNTIYF.

This chain connects TRBV19 to TRBJ2-5, with TRBD2 identical over 15 bases. Germline V gene lookup returns CDR1 LNHDA and CDR2 SQIVND (reference sequence). CDR3 length: 18 amino acids. Unmatched junction bases numbered 12, after V lost 5 bases and J lost 5 bases. Here the CDR3 reads CASSLGTSGRTGGETQYF. In DNA form, the CDR3 reads TGTGCCAGTAGTCTAGGGACTAGCGGGAGGACGGGCGGGGAGACCCAGTACTTC.

The CDR3 is CASSQGGGVVPDTQYF. The CDR3 coding sequence is TGTGCCAGCAGCCAAGGAGGGGGGGTAGTACCAGATACGCAGTATTTT. The rearrangement links TRBV4-2 to TRBJ2-3; TRBD2 might be the D (7 bases). There are 16 residues in the CDR3. Per germline, CDR1 LGHNA and CDR2 YNFKEQ. V lost 1 base, J lost 4 bases, and 15 bases lay in between.

The chain combines TRBV6-2 or TRBV6-3 with TRBJ1-2, with TRBD1 as a possible D gene (6 bases). V was cut by 5 bases and J by 4 bases, with 14 bases left in between. The germline CDR1 and CDR2 sequences are MNHEY and SVGEGT. This CDR3 spans 14 amino acids. The CDR3, as DNA: TGTGCCAGCAGTCTACAGGGCCTAGCCTATGGCTACACCTTC. This encodes CASSLQGLAYGYTF.